The clone carrying this T cell receptor (beta chain) has just a few counts. The target antigen is unknown. The sample comes from a study of cytomegalovirus exposure and HLA in healthy donors. In the study overall: Caucasian-associated ancestry cluster membership applied to approximately 80% of around 400 genotyped donors.

Study-level points and caveats: Overall, around 160 TCR beta chains were annotated as cytomegalovirus-associated. Within a later analysis, the majority of CMV-associated TCR beta chains appeared HLA-restricted. In an earlier analysis, most TCR beta V segments were productive about 87% or about 30% of the time.

The V gene lost 3 bases and the J gene lost 4 bases, with 15 bases spanning the gap. Germline CDR1 reads MRHNA; CDR2 reads SNTAGT. This CDR3 comprises 15 residues. Primers: 60 Vbeta forward and 13 Jbeta reverse. Sequenced by immunoSEQ multiplex PCR; TCRdb stores in-frame clones only, minus some. The data show 130,000 to 150,000 clones, about 80% seen once. Sequencing used PBMCs. This receptor was taken from a man under 40 in good health and CMV-seronegative. V and J are TRBV6-4 and TRBJ1-1; D call uncertain. CDR3: CASSETAAEGTEAFF. The CDR3 region has the DNA TGTGCCAGCAGTGAAACTGCGGCGGAGGGCACTGAAGCTTTCTTT.